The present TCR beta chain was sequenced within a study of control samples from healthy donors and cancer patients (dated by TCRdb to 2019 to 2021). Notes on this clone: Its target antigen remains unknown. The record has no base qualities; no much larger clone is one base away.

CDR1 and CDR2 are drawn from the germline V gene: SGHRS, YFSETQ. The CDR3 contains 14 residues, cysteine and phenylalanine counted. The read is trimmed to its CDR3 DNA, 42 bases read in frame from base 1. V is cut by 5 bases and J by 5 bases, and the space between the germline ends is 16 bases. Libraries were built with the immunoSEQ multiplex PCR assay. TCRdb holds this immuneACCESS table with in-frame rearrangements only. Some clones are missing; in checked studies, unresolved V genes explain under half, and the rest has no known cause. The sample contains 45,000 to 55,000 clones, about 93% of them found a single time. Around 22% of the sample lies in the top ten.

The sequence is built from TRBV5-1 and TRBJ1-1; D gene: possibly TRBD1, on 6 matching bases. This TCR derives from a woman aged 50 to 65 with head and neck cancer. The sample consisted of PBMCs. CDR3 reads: CASSLLPQGTEAFF. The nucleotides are TGCGCCAGCAGTTTGCTCCCACAGGGAACTGAAGCTTTCTTT.